This T cell receptor (beta chain) was recorded in a study of blood T cells in healthy people across ages. Sample-barcoded 5' priming and a J-beta primer mix drove a second PCR of about 6 to 12 cycles. TCRdb re-analysed the 5' RACE reads in MiXCR, keeping a single row per CDR3 protein. The sample yields under 2,000,000 distinct CDR3 sequences, less than 50% seen once. Each donor was a healthy Caucasian individual from Russia, aged about 6 to 90. Every sample had a minimum of 6 million PBMCs isolated. Each sample provided at least 5.5 micrograms of extracted total RNA. This clonotype was observed many times. Antigen specificity is unknown. Notes on the study in general: The fall in TCR beta diversity per million T cells was roughly linear with age.

The source material was blood. The origin of this receptor is a middle-aged woman in good health.

The CDR3 protein is CASSLYRGLGTGELFF. DNA of the CDR3: TGTGCCAGCAGCCTATACAGGGGATTAGGCACCGGGGAGCTGTTTTTT. The chain uses TRBV12-3 or TRBV12-4 and TRBJ2-2, with 7 bases identical to TRBD1. V lost 6 bases, J lost 4 bases, and 11 bases stayed unmatched. The CDR3 length is 16 residues.